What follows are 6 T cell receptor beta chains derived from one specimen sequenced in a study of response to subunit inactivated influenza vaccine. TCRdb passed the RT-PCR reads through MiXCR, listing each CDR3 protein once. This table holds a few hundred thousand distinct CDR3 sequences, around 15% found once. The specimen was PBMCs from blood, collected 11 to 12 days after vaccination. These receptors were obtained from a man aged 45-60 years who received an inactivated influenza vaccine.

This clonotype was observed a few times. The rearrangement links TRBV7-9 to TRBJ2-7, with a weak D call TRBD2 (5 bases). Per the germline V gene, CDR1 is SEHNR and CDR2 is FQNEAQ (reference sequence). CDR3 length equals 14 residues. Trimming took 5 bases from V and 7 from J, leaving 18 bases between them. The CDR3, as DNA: TGTGCCAGCAGCCCATCGAGGGTCATCGGTGAGCAGTACTTC. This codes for CASSPSRVIGEQYF.

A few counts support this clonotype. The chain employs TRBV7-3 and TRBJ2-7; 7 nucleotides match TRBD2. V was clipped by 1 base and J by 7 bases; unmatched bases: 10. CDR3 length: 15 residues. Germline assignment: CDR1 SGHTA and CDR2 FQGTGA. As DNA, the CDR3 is TGTGCCAGCAGCTTAAGCGGGGGTTCGGCGGGTGAGCAGTACTTC. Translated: CASSLSGGSAGEQYF.

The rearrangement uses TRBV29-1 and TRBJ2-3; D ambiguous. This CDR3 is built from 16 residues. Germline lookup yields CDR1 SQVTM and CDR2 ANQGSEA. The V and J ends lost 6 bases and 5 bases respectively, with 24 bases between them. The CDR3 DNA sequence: TGCAGCGTAGGCCCTAGGGCGGCGCGAGGAGTAGATACGCAGTATTTT. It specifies CSVGPRAARGVDTQYF.

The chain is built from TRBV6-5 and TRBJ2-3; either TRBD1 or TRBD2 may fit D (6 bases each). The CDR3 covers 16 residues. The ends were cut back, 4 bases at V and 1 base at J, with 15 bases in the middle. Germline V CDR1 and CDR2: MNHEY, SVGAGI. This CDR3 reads CASSSGWGAGTDTQYF. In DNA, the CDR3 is TGTGCCAGCAGTTCGGGTTGGGGGGCGGGCACAGATACGCAGTATTTT.

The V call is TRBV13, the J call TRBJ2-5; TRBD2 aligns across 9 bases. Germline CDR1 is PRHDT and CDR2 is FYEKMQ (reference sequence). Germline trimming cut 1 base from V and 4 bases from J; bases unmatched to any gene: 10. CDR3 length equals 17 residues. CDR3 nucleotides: TGTGCCAGCAGCTTAGTCGGTGCGGGAGGGCCTCGAGAGACCCAGTACTTC. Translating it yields CASSLVGAGGPRETQYF.

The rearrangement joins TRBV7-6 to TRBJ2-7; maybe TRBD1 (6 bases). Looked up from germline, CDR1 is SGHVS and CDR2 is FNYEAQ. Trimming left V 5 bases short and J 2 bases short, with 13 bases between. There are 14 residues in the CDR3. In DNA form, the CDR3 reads TGTGCCAGCAGCCCCCGTCCAGGGGCCTACGAGCAGTACTTC. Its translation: CASSPRPGAYEQYF.